This T cell receptor beta chain emerged from a study of regulatory and conventional T cells in RAG deficiency. The sorted regulatory T cells were CD4+, CD25-high and CD127-low, with genomic DNA sequenced. V lost 2 bases and J lost 4, with 14 bases in between. From germline, CDR1 is ENHRY and CDR2 SYGVKD. The CDR3 consists of 15 residues. Produced via immunoSEQ multiplex PCR; TCRdb's table is partial and in-frame only. The sample lists around 29,000 clones; approximately 90% were seen once. Overall study findings and caveats: Omenn patients showed >85% Treg-Tconv overlap and shorter CDR3 lengths. Control T-cell subsets had markedly higher Shannon entropy and lower Simpson indices than RAG-deficient patients. These Omenn syndrome Treg sorts may hold peripherally activated cells instead.

Concerning this clone: Its specificity is unknown.

The same data also contributed to another study, on regulatory T cells. That paper states: Amplification used 52 TRBV primers and 13 TRBJ primers.

This TCR derives from a human donor in good health. The material sequenced was Tregs sorted from blood. The V gene is TRBV10-3, the J gene TRBJ1-2; weak D call: TRBD1 (5 bases). The CDR3 bases are TGTGCCATCAGTGAGGGTGGGGCCTGGACCTATGGCTACACCTTC. It encodes CAISEGGAWTYGYTF.